These T cell receptor beta chains were read from a single sample in a study of human T cells and chemical hapten exposure. TCRdb reprocessed the RACE reads with MiXCR, giving one entry per CDR3 protein. The table shows some 94,000 distinct CDR3 sequences, with around 12% occurring only once. Sample: whole blood, taken in connection with sensitization to the hapten diphenylcyclopropenone (DPC). Source of these receptors: a woman aged 40 to 50 with alopecia areata. Some clones in this sample may be carry-over from other donors' samples. CDR3s include the opening cysteine and the closing phenylalanine or tryptophan. Each record gives: J gene, V gene, clone size, D gene, CDR3 DNA, CDR3 protein. The D gene is left open where the match is weak. Size values are once, few and many counts, or a class for expanded clones, and some rows have none.

J: TRBJ2-1; V: TRBV28; size: NA; D: NA; DNA: TGTGCCAGCAGTTTATACGCCTATGAGCAGTTCTTC; CDR3: CASSLYAYEQFF
J: TRBJ2-3; V: TRBV7-2; size: few; D: NA; DNA: TGTGCCAGCAGCTTTATTCTTCATGACACCACAGATACGCAGTATTTT; CDR3: CASSFILHDTTDTQYF
J: TRBJ2-5; V: TRBV21-1; size: NA; D: NA; DNA: TGTGCCAGCAGCGGGCGGACAGGGAAACAAGAGACCCAGTACTTC; CDR3: CASSGRTGKQETQYF
J: TRBJ2-1; V: TRBV6-6; size: many; D: NA; DNA: TGTGCCAGCATTCAGCAGCACAGGACGTACAATGAGCAGTTCTTC; CDR3: CASIQQHRTYNEQFF
J: TRBJ2-5; V: TRBV7-8; size: NA; D: NA; DNA: TGTGCCAGTCTTAAAGGAAAGGGCAACCAAGAGACCCAGTACTTC; CDR3: CASLKGKGNQETQYF
J: TRBJ2-5; V: TRBV27; size: few; D: NA; DNA: TGTGCCAGCAGTTTCGGGGGACAACTCTTCGCGACCCAGTACTTC; CDR3: CASSFGGQLFATQYF
J: TRBJ2-3; V: TRBV6-5; size: NA; D: NA; DNA: TGTGCCAGCAACAAGGGACGGGTCCCGCGACCCAGCACAGATACGCAGTATTTT; CDR3: CASNKGRVPRPSTDTQYF
J: TRBJ1-2; V: TRBV5-1; size: NA; D: NA; DNA: TGCGCCAGCAGTCACCCCGGACACGGAGCCGGCTACACCTTC; CDR3: CASSHPGHGAGYTF
J: TRBJ1-2; V: TRBV20-1; size: many; D: TRBD1; DNA: TGCAGTGCTAGAGAAAGACAGGGGGCTAATGGCTACACCTTC; CDR3: CSARERQGANGYTF
J: TRBJ2-7; V: TRBV5-1; size: many; D: NA; DNA: TGCGCCAGCAACGAGGGGCAGAGCTTCTACGAGCAGTACTTC; CDR3: CASNEGQSFYEQYF
J: TRBJ2-1; V: TRBV4-3; size: many; D: TRBD2; DNA: TGCGCCAGCAGCCAAGTTAGTCTCGCGGGAGTCTCCTACAATGAGCAGTTCTTC; CDR3: CASSQVSLAGVSYNEQFF
J: TRBJ2-7; V: TRBV7-2; size: many; D: NA; DNA: TGTGCCAGCAGCCTAGCTCTGGGACGGGCGGCTCTCGAGCAGTACTTC; CDR3: CASSLALGRAALEQYF
J: TRBJ2-7; V: TRBV6-2/TRBV6-3; size: NA; D: NA; DNA: TGTGCCAGCAGTCACAGCTCCTACGAGCAGTACTTC; CDR3: CASSHSSYEQYF
J: TRBJ2-5; V: TRBV28; size: NA; D: TRBD1; DNA: TGTGCCAGCAGTTCCCCCCAGGGGGCTACGGAGACCCAGTACTTC; CDR3: CASSSPQGATETQYF
J: TRBJ1-5; V: TRBV28; size: many; D: NA; DNA: TGTGCCAGCAGTTTTGGACGTGGCTATAGCAATCAGCCCCAGCATTTT; CDR3: CASSFGRGYSNQPQHF
J: TRBJ2-1; V: TRBV20-1; size: few; D: NA; DNA: TGCAGTGCTAGAGTCCGGAATGAGCAGTTCTTC; CDR3: CSARVRNEQFF
J: TRBJ2-2; V: TRBV7-8; size: few; D: TRBD2; DNA: TGTGCCAGCAGCTTAACTAGCGGGTTGATCGGGGAGCTGTTTTTT; CDR3: CASSLTSGLIGELFF
J: TRBJ2-2; V: TRBV6-4; size: few; D: NA; DNA: TGTGCCATTCAAAACGGGGGATCCGCCGGGGAGCTGTTTTTT; CDR3: CAIQNGGSAGELFF
J: TRBJ2-7; V: TRBV9; size: NA; D: TRBD2; DNA: TGTGCCAGCAGCCCACGGACTAGCGGGGGAAATAGCGAGCAGTACTTC; CDR3: CASSPRTSGGNSEQYF
J: TRBJ2-1; V: TRBV20-1; size: NA; D: NA; DNA: TGCAGTGCTAGCACTAGTTCGAGCAATGAGCAGTTCTTC; CDR3: CSASTSSSNEQFF
J: TRBJ2-7; V: TRBV24-1; size: few; D: NA; DNA: TGTGCCACCAGTGACCGAGAAACCTACGAGCAGTACTTC; CDR3: CATSDRETYEQYF
J: TRBJ2-6; V: TRBV3-1; size: many; D: NA; DNA: TGTGCCAGCAGCCTACAGGGCACTGGGGCCAACGTCCTGACTTTC; CDR3: CASSLQGTGANVLTF
J: TRBJ2-3; V: TRBV11-2; size: few; D: TRBD1; DNA: TGTGCCAGCAGCCACAGGGGGGAGGCAGATACGCAGTATTTT; CDR3: CASSHRGEADTQYF
J: TRBJ2-1; V: TRBV5-1; size: few; D: TRBD2; DNA: TGCGCCAGCAGCTTGGAACTAGCGGGAGGAGGATCCTACAATGAGCAGTTCTTC; CDR3: CASSLELAGGGSYNEQFF